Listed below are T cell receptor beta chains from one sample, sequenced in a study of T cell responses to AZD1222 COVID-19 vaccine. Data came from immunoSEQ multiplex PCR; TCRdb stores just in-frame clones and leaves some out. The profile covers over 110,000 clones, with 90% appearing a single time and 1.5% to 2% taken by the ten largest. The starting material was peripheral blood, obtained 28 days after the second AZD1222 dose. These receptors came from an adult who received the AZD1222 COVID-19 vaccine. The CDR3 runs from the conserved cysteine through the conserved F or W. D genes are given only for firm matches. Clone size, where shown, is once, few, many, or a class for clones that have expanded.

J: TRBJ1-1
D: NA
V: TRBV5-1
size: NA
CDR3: CASSGNWDTEAFF
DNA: TGCGCCAGCAGCGGGAACTGGGACACTGAAGCTTTCTTT

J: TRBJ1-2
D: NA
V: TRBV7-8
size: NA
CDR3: CASSPTPSYGYTF
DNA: TGTGCCAGCAGCCCCACGCCTAGCTATGGCTACACCTTC

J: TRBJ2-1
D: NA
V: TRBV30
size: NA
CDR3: CAWSTAEPASQFF
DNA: TGTGCCTGGAGTACAGCGGAGCCGGCCTCGCAGTTCTTC

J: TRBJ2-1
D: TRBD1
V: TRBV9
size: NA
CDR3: CASSVGTGGREQFF
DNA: TGTGCCAGCAGCGTAGGGACAGGGGGCAGAGAGCAGTTCTTC

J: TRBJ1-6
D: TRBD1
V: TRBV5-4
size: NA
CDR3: CASTMDRKNSPLHF
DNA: TGTGCCAGCACCATGGACAGGAAAAATTCACCCCTCCACTTT

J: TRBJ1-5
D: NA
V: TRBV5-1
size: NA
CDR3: CASSLDGRSKGQPQHF
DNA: TGCGCCAGCAGCTTGGATGGGAGAAGCAAGGGTCAGCCCCAGCATTTT

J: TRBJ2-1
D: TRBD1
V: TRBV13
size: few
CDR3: CASSSWTGDDEQFF
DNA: TGTGCCAGCAGCTCTTGGACAGGGGACGATGAGCAGTTCTTC

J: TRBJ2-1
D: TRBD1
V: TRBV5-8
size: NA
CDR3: CASRGRDRSSYNEQFF
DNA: TGTGCCAGCAGAGGCCGGGACAGGAGCTCCTACAATGAGCAGTTCTTC

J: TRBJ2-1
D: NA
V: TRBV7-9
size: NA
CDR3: CASSSSGDPGNEQFF
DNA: TGTGCCAGCAGCTCCTCGGGGGACCCGGGCAATGAGCAGTTCTTC

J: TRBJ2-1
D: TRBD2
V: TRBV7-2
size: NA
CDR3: CASSLSIGLAKVEQFF
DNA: TGTGCCAGCAGCTTATCTATCGGACTAGCGAAAGTTGAGCAGTTCTTC

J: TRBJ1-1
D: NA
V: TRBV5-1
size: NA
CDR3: CASSLSGQGSHTEAFF
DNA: TGCGCCAGCAGCTTGTCGGGCCAGGGGAGTCATACTGAAGCTTTCTTT

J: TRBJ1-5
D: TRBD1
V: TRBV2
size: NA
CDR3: CASSEQGLGNQPQHF
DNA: TGTGCCAGCAGCGAACAGGGGTTAGGCAATCAGCCCCAGCATTTT

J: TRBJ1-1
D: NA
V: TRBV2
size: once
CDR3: CASNEIPGTEAFF
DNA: TGTGCCAGTAATGAAATTCCGGGGACTGAAGCTTTCTTT

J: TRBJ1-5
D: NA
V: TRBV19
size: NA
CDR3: CASSIGQNSNQPQHF
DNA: TGTGCCAGTAGTATAGGACAGAATAGCAATCAGCCCCAGCATTTT

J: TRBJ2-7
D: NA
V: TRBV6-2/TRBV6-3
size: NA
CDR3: CASSYSEAGNEQYF
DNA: TGTGCCAGCAGTTACTCGGAGGCGGGGAACGAGCAGTACTTC

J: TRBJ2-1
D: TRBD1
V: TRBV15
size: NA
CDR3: CATSREPGTGTEQFF
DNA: TGTGCCACCAGCAGAGAGCCCGGGACAGGGACTGAGCAGTTCTTC

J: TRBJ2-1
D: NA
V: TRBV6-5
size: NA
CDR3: CASRDPAYHNEQFF
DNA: TGTGCCAGCAGGGACCCGGCTTACCACAATGAGCAGTTCTTC

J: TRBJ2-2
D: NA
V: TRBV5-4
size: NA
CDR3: CASSPLANTGELFF
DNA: TGTGCCAGCAGCCCACTAGCGAACACCGGGGAGCTGTTTTTT

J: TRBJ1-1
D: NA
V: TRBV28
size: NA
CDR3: CASTPGGMNTEAFF
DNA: TGTGCCAGCACCCCTGGGGGAATGAACACTGAAGCTTTCTTT

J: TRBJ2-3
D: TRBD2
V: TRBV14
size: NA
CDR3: CASSQILAGVGTDTQYF
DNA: TGTGCCAGCAGCCAGATCCTAGCGGGAGTGGGGACAGATACGCAGTATTTT

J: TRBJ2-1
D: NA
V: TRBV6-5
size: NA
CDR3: CASSQTVSSYNEQFF
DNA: TGTGCCAGCAGTCAGACGGTAAGCTCCTACAATGAGCAGTTCTTC

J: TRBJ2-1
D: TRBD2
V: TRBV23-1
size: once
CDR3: CASSQPPRTSGGKHPGAEQFF
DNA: TGCGCCAGCAGTCAACCTCCCCGGACTAGCGGGGGAAAACATCCTGGGGCTGAGCAGTTCTTC